The entry below gives a single TCR beta chain sequence along with its context. Antigen unknown. TCRdb's copy holds only in-frame clones and misses some; the assay was immunoSEQ multiplex PCR. The repertoire consists of around 110,000 clones, with 60% to 85% occurring once and the leading ten covering approximately 5%. The data stem from a study of PD-1 blockade in mismatch repair-deficient tumors. Germline lookup yields CDR1 SGHVS and CDR2 FQNEAQ. V was pared by 5 bases and J by 2 bases, with 12 bases of the junction left unmatched. The CDR3 is 17 amino acids. Whole-study findings and limits: Rapid post-treatment expansion, then contraction, generally preceding radiologic response, marked tumor-resident clones.

The sample in question was peripheral blood, obtained more than 58 weeks after starting pembrolizumab. The source of this sequence is an adult with mismatch repair-deficient cancer. The V call is TRBV7-8, the J call TRBJ2-3; 8 positions agree with TRBD1. CDR3 sequence: CASSLPYGQGATDTQYF. The CDR3 DNA reads as TGTGCCAGCAGCCTCCCCTATGGCCAGGGGGCCACAGATACGCAGTATTTT.